This T cell receptor beta chain is drawn from a study of regulatory T cells in long-lasting Graves disease. Worth noting for this clonotype: What it recognizes is unknown.

Findings and limits, study-wide: TRBV28 was favored in persistent disease, as were TRBJ1-2 and TRBJ2-5. Analyses excluded thyroid tissue, covering peripheral blood alone.

CDR3 regions were amplified by Arm-PCR using iRepertoire HTBI primers to build TCR beta libraries. TCRdb reanalysed the multiplex PCR reads using MiXCR and keeps one entry per CDR3 protein. The table shows around 510,000 distinct CDR3 sequences, with less than 25% occurring only once. Time point given: persistent/refractory GD, antithyroid drugs over 5 years with positive TRAb. With RNA extracted from PBMCs as input, the TCR library was made. Diagnosis followed American Thyroid Association guidelines for Graves' disease. Germline V gene lookup returns CDR1 ENHRY and CDR2 SYGVKD. The CDR3 covers 15 residues. V dropped 4 bases and J dropped 4; count of bases not matched to a gene: 7.

Sequenced material: peripheral blood mononuclear cells (PBMCs), taken when the disease was refractory, from a patient treated with antithyroid drugs. This sequence joins TRBV10-3 and TRBJ1-3, with 7 bases identical to TRBD1. This receptor was taken from a female donor with Graves disease. The CDR3 reads CAISGLQGIGNTIYF. CDR3 bases: TGTGCCATCAGTGGATTACAGGGGATAGGAAACACCATATATTTT.